This T cell receptor beta chain appears in the sequencing data of a study of T-cell memory formation after mild COVID-19. Study-level findings and limits: Pre-infection memory contained some responding clones, which suggested that cross-reactive memory had joined.

One entry per CDR3 protein results from TCRdb running MiXCR on the 5' RACE reads. The sample holds roughly 580,000 distinct CDR3 sequences, under 20% seen once. This CDR3 spans 16 amino acids. V gave up 0 bases and J gave up 0 bases, with 9 bases separating them. Germline lookup yields CDR1 SGHTS and CDR2 YDEGEE. Concerning this clonotype itself: Its matching antigen is unknown.

The material sequenced was PBMCs or a T cell subset sorted from them (not recorded which). V and J are TRBV5-8 and TRBJ2-2; no clear D. The receptor's source is an adult woman who had mild COVID-19 (a few samples of this study predate the infection). Cell type and time point are not known. The CDR3 sequence: CASSLVFLANTGELFF. CDR3 DNA sequence: TGTGCCAGCAGCTTGGTATTTCTAGCGAACACCGGGGAGCTGTTTTTT.